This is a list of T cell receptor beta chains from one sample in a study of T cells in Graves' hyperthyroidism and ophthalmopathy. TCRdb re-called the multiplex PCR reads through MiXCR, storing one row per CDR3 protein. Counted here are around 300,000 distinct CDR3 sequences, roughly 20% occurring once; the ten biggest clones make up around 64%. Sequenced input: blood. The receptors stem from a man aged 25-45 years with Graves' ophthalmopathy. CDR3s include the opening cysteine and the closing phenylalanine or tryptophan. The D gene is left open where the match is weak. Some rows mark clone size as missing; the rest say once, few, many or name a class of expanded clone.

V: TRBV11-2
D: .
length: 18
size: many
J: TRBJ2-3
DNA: TGTGCCAGCAGCTTTGGGCCCCAGGGCGGAGGCCCTTGGGATACGCAGTATTTT
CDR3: CASSFGPQGGGPWDTQYF

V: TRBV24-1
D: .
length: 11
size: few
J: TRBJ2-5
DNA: TGTGCCACCAGTGATGGTGGGACCCAGTACTTC
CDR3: CATSDGGTQYF

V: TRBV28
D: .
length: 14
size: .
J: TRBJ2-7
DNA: TGTGCCAGCAGTACCGGACGGTCCTCCTACGAGCAGTACTTC
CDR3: CASSTGRSSYEQYF

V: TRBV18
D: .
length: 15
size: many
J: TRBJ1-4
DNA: TGTGCCAGCTCACCCCCAGGGGTAACTAATGAAAAACTGTTTTTT
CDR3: CASSPPGVTNEKLFF

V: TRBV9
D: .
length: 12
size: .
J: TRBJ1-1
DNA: TGTGCCAGCAGCGTAGACGGGAATGAAGCTTTCTTT
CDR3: CASSVDGNEAFF

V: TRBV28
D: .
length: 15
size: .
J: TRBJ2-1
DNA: TGTGCCAGCAGCTCGGGACAAAGCCCATACAATGAGCAGTTCTTC
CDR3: CASSSGQSPYNEQFF

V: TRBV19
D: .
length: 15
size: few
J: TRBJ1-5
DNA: TGTGCCAGTAGTAAAAGTCAGGGTAGCTATCAGCCCCAGCATTTT
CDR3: CASSKSQGSYQPQHF

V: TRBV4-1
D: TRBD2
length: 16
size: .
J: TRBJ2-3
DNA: TGCGCCAGCAGCCGGCGACTAGCGGGAGAGCGAGATACGCAGTATTTT
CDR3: CASSRRLAGERDTQYF

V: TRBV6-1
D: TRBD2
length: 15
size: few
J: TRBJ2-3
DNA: TGTGCCAGCAGTGACTCACTAGCGGGAGCAGATACGCAGTATTTT
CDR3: CASSDSLAGADTQYF

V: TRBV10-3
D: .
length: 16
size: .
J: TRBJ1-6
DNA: TGTGCCATCAGTGAGTCGTTGGGAGGGTATAATTCACCCCTCCACTTT
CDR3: CAISESLGGYNSPLHF

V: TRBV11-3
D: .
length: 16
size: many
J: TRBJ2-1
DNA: TGTGCCAGCAGCTTAGGAGGGCCGCCCTCCTACAATGAGCAGTTCTTC
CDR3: CASSLGGPPSYNEQFF

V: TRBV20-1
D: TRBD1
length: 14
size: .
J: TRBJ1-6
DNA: TGCAGTGGGAAGACAGGGGGCTTTAATTCACCCCTCCACTTT
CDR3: CSGKTGGFNSPLHF

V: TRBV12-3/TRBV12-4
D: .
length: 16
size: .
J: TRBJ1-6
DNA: TGTGCCAGCAGTCACTCACCGAGCTCCTATAATTCACCCCTCCACTTT
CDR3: CASSHSPSSYNSPLHF

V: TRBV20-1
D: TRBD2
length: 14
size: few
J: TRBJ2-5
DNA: TGCAGTGCTCCGCAGGGACTAGCAGAAGAGACCCAGTACTTC
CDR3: CSAPQGLAEETQYF

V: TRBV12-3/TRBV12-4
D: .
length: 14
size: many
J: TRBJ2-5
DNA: TGTGCCAGCAGTTTAGGAGGGTATTGGGAGACCCAGTACTTC
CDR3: CASSLGGYWETQYF

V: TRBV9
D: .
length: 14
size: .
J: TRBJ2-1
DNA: TGTGCCAGCAGCGTAGTGGCCTCAACTAATGAGCAGTTCTTC
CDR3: CASSVVASTNEQFF

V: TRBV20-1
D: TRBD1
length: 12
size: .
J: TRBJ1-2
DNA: TGCAGCACAGGGACAGGGTTTTATGGCTACACCTTC
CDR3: CSTGTGFYGYTF

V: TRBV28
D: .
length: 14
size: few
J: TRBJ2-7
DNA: TGTGCCAGCAGTTTTGGGCCCAGCTCCTACGAGCAGTACTTC
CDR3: CASSFGPSSYEQYF

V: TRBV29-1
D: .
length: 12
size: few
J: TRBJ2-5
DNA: TGCAGCGTTGAGTACAGGGTTGGGACCCAGTACTTC
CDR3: CSVEYRVGTQYF

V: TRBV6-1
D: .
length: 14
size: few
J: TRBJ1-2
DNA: TGTGCCAGCGTGACTCGACAGGCTAACTATGGCTACACCTTC
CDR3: CASVTRQANYGYTF

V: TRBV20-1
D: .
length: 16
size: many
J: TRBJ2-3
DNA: TGCAGTGCTAGAGCCTCTCGGCGTGGGCACACAGATACGCAGTATTTT
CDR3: CSARASRRGHTDTQYF

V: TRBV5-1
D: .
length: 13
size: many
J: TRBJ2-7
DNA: TGCGCCAGCAGCGAAACAGGGTTCGACGAGCAGTACTTC
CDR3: CASSETGFDEQYF

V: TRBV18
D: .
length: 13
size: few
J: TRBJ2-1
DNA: TGTGCCAGCTCACCACCGGGGGAGTTGGAGCAGTTCTTC
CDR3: CASSPPGELEQFF

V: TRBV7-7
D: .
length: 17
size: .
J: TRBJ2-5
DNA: TGTGCTAGCAGCTTAGCATTGGCTGGCCAGGGGGGGGAGACCCAGTACTTC
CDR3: CASSLALAGQGGETQYF

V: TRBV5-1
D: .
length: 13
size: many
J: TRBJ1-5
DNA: TGCGCCAGCAGCTTGTGGGCAGGACAGCCCCAGCATTTT
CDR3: CASSLWAGQPQHF

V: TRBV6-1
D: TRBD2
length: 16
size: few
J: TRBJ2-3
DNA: TGTGCCAGCAGTGAAGCTCCTAGCGGGAGCACAGATACGCAGTATTTT
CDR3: CASSEAPSGSTDTQYF

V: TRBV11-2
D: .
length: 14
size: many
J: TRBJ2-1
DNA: TGTGCCAGCAGCTCGCGTTCCTCCTACAATGAGCAGTTCTTC
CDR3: CASSSRSSYNEQFF

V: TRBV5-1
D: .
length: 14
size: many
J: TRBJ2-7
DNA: TGCGCCAGCAGCTTGGATCCCATTACCTACGAGCAGTACTTC
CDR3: CASSLDPITYEQYF

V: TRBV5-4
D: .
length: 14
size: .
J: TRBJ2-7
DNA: TGTGCCAGCAGCCTGGAGGGACAGTCCTACGAGCAGTACTTC
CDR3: CASSLEGQSYEQYF

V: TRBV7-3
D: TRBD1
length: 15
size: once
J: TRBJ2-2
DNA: TGTGCCAGCAGCTTAAGGACAGGAGGCACCGGGGAGCTGTTTTTT
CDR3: CASSLRTGGTGELFF

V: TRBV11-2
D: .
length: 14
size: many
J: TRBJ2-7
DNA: TGTGCCAGCAGCCGCGCCCAGGGGAATCCCGAGCAGTACTTC
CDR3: CASSRAQGNPEQYF

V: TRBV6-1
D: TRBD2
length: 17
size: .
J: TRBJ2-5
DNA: TGTGCCAGCAGTGAATTTGGACTAGCGGGAGAGAAAGAGACCCAGTACTTC
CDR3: CASSEFGLAGEKETQYF

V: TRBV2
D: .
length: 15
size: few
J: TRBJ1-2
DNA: TGTGCCAGCAGTGAAACAGGGCTTACAGGGTATGGCTACACCTTC
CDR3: CASSETGLTGYGYTF

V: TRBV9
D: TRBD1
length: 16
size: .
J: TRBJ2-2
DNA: TGTGCCAGCAGCGTAGAAGACAGGGCGAACACCGGGGAGCTGTTTTTT
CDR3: CASSVEDRANTGELFF

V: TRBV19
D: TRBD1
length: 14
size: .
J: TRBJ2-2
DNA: TGTGCCAGTACGAGACAGGGAACCACCGGGGAGCTGTTTTTT
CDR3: CASTRQGTTGELFF

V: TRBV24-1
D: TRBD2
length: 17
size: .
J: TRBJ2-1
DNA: TGTGCCACCAGTGATGTCGGCGGGAGGAGCTCCTACAATGAGCAGTTCTTC
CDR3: CATSDVGGRSSYNEQFF

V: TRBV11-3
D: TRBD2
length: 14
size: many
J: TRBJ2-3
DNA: TGTGCCAGCAGTTTTAGCGGGAGCACAGATACGCAGTATTTT
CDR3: CASSFSGSTDTQYF

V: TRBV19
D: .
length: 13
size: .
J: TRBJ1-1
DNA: TGTGCCAGTAGTATGGAGGGGGTGGGTGAAGCTTTCTTT
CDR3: CASSMEGVGEAFF

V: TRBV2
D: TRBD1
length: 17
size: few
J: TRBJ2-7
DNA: TGTGCCAGCAGTGACGTTTGGGTGACAGGGGGCAGTTACGAGCAGTACTTC
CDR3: CASSDVWVTGGSYEQYF

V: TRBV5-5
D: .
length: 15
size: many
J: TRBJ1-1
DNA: TGTGCCAGCAGTAGTGCCGTAGGTCGGAACACTGAAGCTTTCTTT
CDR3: CASSSAVGRNTEAFF

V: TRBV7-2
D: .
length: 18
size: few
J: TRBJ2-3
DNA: TGTGCCAGCAGCTTAGTATACCGGGGGTTGTCAAGTACAGATACGCAGTATTTT
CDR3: CASSLVYRGLSSTDTQYF

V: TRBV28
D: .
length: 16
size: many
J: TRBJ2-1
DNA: TGTGCCAGCAGCCTCCCCGGGGTGAAGAGTTACAATGAGCAGTTCTTC
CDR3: CASSLPGVKSYNEQFF

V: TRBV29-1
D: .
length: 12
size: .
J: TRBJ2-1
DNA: TGCAGCGTTGATGTACCCATCAATGAGCAGTTCTTC
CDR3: CSVDVPINEQFF

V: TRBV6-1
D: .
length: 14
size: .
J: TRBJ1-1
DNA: TGTGCCAGCAGTGAAGCGTGGGTAAACACTGAAGCTTTCTTT
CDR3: CASSEAWVNTEAFF

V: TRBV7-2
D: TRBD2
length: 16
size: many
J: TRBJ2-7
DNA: TGTGCCAGCAGCTACGACAGTGGGCTAGCGGGGGACGAGCAGTACTTC
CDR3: CASSYDSGLAGDEQYF

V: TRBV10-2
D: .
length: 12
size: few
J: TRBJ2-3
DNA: TGCGCCAGCAGACATTCAGAAGATACGCAGTATTTT
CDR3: CASRHSEDTQYF

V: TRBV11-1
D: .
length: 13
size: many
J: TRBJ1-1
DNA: TGTGCCAGCAGCTCTCAGATAAACACTGAAGCTTTCTTT
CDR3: CASSSQINTEAFF

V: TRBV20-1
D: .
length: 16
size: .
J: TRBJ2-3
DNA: TGCAGTGCTAGAGATGGGGGGCGGGACACCACAGATACGCAGTATTTT
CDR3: CSARDGGRDTTDTQYF

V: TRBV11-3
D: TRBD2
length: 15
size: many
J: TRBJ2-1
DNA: TGTGCCAGCAGCTCCACTAGCGGGTTTAACAATGAGCAGTTCTTC
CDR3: CASSSTSGFNNEQFF